A selection of T cell receptor beta chains follows, all from one sample in a study of T cell repertoires in cytomegalovirus infection. TCRdb reanalysed the reads using MiXCR and keeps one entry per CDR3 protein. The table includes approximately 150,000 distinct CDR3 sequences, 17% detected once. The material sequenced was CD8+ T cells from PBMCs. The receptors shown here come from a human donor in good health (CMV status not recorded). Some clones in this sample may be carry-over from other donors' samples. CDR3s include the opening cysteine and the closing phenylalanine or tryptophan. The D gene is left open where the match is weak. Only some rows state a clone size, as once, few, many or a class for expanded clones.

D	size	V	J	length	CDR3	DNA
.	.	TRBV6-1	TRBJ2-2	16	CASSERHLTNTGELFF	TGTGCCAGCAGTGAGCGACACCTCACGAACACCGGGGAGCTGTTTTTT
.	few	TRBV7-8	TRBJ2-7	11	CASSFNDKQYF	TGTGCCAGCAGCTTTAACGACAAGCAGTACTTC
.	few	TRBV7-2	TRBJ2-5	14	CASQRSVSEETQYF	TGTGCCAGCCAACGATCCGTGAGCGAAGAGACCCAGTACTTC
TRBD2	.	TRBV7-2	TRBJ2-3	15	CASSLDGGGGDTQYF	TGTGCCAGCAGCTTAGACGGCGGGGGTGGGGATACGCAGTATTTT
.	.	TRBV6-6	TRBJ1-1	12	CASSGLQGGAFF	TGTGCCAGCAGTGGCCTCCAGGGAGGAGCTTTCTTT
TRBD1	.	TRBV23-1	TRBJ1-1	17	CASSHQGQGEENTEAFF	TGCGCCAGCAGTCATCAAGGCCAGGGGGAGGAGAACACTGAAGCTTTCTTT
.	few	TRBV6-5	TRBJ1-5	13	CASSYAGTQPQHF	TGTGCCAGCAGTTATGCGGGGACTCAGCCCCAGCATTTT
.	.	TRBV6-2/TRBV6-3	TRBJ2-5	12	CASSYSRETQYF	TGTGCCAGCAGTTACTCGAGAGAGACCCAGTACTTC
.	few	TRBV7-6	TRBJ2-7	14	CASSWEVGREEQYF	TGTGCCAGCAGCTGGGAGGTTGGGCGGGAAGAGCAGTACTTC
TRBD1	.	TRBV6-2/TRBV6-3	TRBJ1-1	14	CASSYPGTVAEAFF	TGTGCCAGCAGTTACCCGGGGACAGTCGCTGAAGCTTTCTTT
.	.	TRBV7-6	TRBJ2-1	15	CASSFSAYSYNEQFF	TGTGCCAGCAGCTTTAGTGCTTACTCCTACAATGAGCAGTTCTTC
.	few	TRBV14	TRBJ1-1	14	CASSRRPGDTEALF	TGTGCCAGCAGCCGAAGACCGGGGGACACTGAAGCTTTGTTT
TRBD1	.	TRBV11-2	TRBJ1-6	14	CASSLNDRGSPLHF	TGTGCCAGCAGCTTGAACGACAGGGGGTCACCCCTCCACTTT
.	few	TRBV5-7	TRBJ2-2	14	CASSLCRGSGELFF	TGTGCCAGCAGCCTTTGTAGGGGGTCCGGGGAGCTGTTTTTT
.	.	TRBV4-1	TRBJ2-1	15	CASSQEGRGGNEQFF	TGCGCCAGCAGCCAAGAAGGCAGGGGAGGGAATGAGCAGTTCTTC
.	many	TRBV7-2	TRBJ1-2	15	CASSLEDLSNYGYTF	TGTGCCAGCAGCTTAGAGGACCTCTCTAACTATGGCTACACCTTC
.	.	TRBV20-1	TRBJ2-7	14	CSARKLTTPYEQYF	TGCAGTGCTAGGAAATTGACAACACCCTACGAGCAGTACTTC
.	few	TRBV19	TRBJ2-2	12	CASSVPTGELFF	TGTGCCAGTAGTGTACCCACCGGGGAGCTGTTTTTT
TRBD1	.	TRBV7-9	TRBJ1-1	15	CASSLVGTGATEAFF	TGTGCCAGCAGCTTAGTCGGGACAGGGGCGACTGAAGCTTTCTTT
.	many	TRBV7-8	TRBJ1-1	16	CASSLGWTPYETEAFF	TGTGCCAGCAGCTTAGGGTGGACTCCTTATGAGACTGAAGCTTTCTTT
.	.	TRBV6-2/TRBV6-3	TRBJ2-1	15	CVSTIYSLGGNEQFF	TGTGTCAGCACCATATACAGCCTAGGAGGGAATGAGCAGTTCTTC
TRBD1	few	TRBV7-9	TRBJ1-1	15	CASSFRTGWEAEAFF	TGTGCCAGCAGTTTCCGGACAGGGTGGGAAGCTGAAGCTTTCTTT
.	.	TRBV10-3	TRBJ2-3	13	CAISRGEADTQYF	TGTGCCATCAGTAGGGGGGAGGCAGATACGCAGTATTTT
.	many	TRBV28	TRBJ1-1	16	CASSSLLGTPGTEAFF	TGTGCCAGCAGTTCTCTTCTCGGGACCCCAGGGACTGAAGCTTTCTTT
.	.	TRBV7-8	TRBJ2-4	15	CASSLRAGPKNIQYF	TGTGCCAGCAGCTTACGCGCGGGGCCCAAAAACATTCAGTACTTC
.	few	TRBV7-9	TRBJ2-7	13	CASSPGGAWEQYF	TGTGCCAGCAGTCCGGGCGGGGCTTGGGAGCAGTACTTC
TRBD2	.	TRBV9	TRBJ2-1	17	CASSVDRSGGAPVEQFF	TGTGCCAGCAGCGTGGATCGGAGCGGGGGGGCCCCTGTCGAGCAGTTCTTC
.	few	TRBV7-3	TRBJ2-2	13	CASSLSASGELFF	TGTGCCAGCAGCTTAAGTGCATCCGGGGAGCTGTTTTTT
TRBD2	few	TRBV6-2/TRBV6-3	TRBJ2-1	14	CASSFRTSHNEQFF	TGTGCCAGCAGTTTCAGGACTAGCCACAATGAGCAGTTCTTC
TRBD2	few	TRBV27	TRBJ2-7	13	CASGTSGSYEQYF	TGTGCCAGCGGTACTAGCGGTTCCTACGAGCAGTACTTC
TRBD1	.	TRBV5-1	TRBJ2-7	17	CASSLVGTGRGPYEQYF	TGCGCCAGCAGCTTGGTAGGGACAGGCCGTGGGCCCTACGAGCAGTACTTC
.	.	TRBV6-2/TRBV6-3	TRBJ2-1	15	CASSLNPSAYNEQFF	TGTGCCAGCAGTTTGAACCCCAGCGCCTACAATGAGCAGTTCTTC
TRBD1	.	TRBV19	TRBJ2-1	14	CASTLGQGNNEQFF	TGTGCCAGTACCTTGGGACAGGGCAACAATGAGCAGTTCTTC
TRBD2	.	TRBV7-9	TRBJ2-5	15	CASSRAGGIRETQYF	TGTGCCAGCAGCCGAGCGGGGGGGATTCGAGAGACCCAGTACTTC
.	many	TRBV7-8	TRBJ1-5	15	CASSREAAGGRAQHF	TGTGCCAGCAGCCGCGAGGCAGCCGGGGGACGGGCCCAGCATTTT
.	few	TRBV7-9	TRBJ2-2	13	CASSLLDSGELFF	TGTGCCAGCAGCCTACTGGACAGCGGGGAGCTGTTTTTT
TRBD2	.	TRBV20-1	TRBJ2-2	17	CSATGLAGGKNTGELFF	TGCAGTGCTACTGGACTAGCGGGGGGCAAAAACACCGGGGAGCTGTTTTTT
.	many	TRBV7-8	TRBJ1-2	14	CASSLRGAYWGYTF	TGTGCCAGCAGCTTACGGGGGGCGTATTGGGGCTACACCTTC
.	.	TRBV6-2/TRBV6-3	TRBJ2-7	16	CASSYSPRHSSYEQYF	TGTGCCAGCAGTTACTCCCCCAGACACAGCTCCTACGAGCAGTACTTC
TRBD2	few	TRBV7-9	TRBJ2-1	14	CASSLRLAHNEQFF	TGTGCCAGCAGCTTAAGACTAGCTCACAATGAGCAGTTCTTC
TRBD2	.	TRBV6-2/TRBV6-3	TRBJ2-3	19	CASSYRGSGSHFRTDTQYF	TGTGCCAGCAGTTACAGGGGTAGCGGGAGCCACTTCCGCACAGATACGCAGTATTTT